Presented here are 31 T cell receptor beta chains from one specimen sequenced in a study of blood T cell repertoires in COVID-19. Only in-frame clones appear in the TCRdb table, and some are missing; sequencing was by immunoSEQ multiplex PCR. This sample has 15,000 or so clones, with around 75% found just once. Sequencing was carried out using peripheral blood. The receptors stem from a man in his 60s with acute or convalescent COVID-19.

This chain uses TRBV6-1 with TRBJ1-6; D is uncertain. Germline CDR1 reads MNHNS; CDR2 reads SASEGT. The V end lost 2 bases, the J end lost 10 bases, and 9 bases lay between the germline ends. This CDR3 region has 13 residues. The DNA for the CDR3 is TGTGCCAGCAGTGAAAGGGAGGGATCACCCCTCCACTTT. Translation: CASSEREGSPLHF.

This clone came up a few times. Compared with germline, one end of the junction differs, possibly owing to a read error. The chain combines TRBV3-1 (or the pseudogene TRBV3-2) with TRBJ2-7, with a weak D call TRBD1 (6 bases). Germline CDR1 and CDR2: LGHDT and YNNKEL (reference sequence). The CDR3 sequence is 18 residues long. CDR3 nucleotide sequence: TGTGCCAGCAGCCAGGGGGCGACCGGGACAACTAAGGGGTACGGGCAGTACTTC. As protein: CASSQGATGTTKGYGQYF.

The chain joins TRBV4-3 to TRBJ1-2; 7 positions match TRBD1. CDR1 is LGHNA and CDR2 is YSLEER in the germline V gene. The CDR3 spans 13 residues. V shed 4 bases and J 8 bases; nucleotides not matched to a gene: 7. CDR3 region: CASSPYRGMGYTF. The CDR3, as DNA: TGCGCCAGCAGCCCCTACAGGGGTATGGGCTACACCTTC.

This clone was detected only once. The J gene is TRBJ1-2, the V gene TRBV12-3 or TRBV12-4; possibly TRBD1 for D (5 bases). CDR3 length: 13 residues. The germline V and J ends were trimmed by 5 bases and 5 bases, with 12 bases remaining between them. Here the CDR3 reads CASSPGRWYGYTF. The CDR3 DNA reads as TGTGCCAGCAGTCCAGGGCGGTGGTATGGCTACACCTTC.

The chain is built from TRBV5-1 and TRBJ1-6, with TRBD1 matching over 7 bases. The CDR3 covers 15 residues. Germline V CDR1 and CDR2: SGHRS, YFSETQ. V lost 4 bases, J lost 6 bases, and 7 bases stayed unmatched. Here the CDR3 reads CASSDGTAGNSPLHF. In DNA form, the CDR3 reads TGCGCCAGCAGCGACGGGACAGCGGGTAATTCACCCCTCCACTTT.

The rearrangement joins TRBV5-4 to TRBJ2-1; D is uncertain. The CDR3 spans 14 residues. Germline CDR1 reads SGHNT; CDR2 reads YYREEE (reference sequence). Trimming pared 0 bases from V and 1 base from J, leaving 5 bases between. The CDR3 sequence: CASSLANSYNEQFF. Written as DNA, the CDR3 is TGTGCCAGCAGCTTGGCCAATTCCTACAATGAGCAGTTCTTC. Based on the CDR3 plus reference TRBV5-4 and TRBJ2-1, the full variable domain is ETGVTQSPTHLIKTRGQQVTLRCSSQSGHNTVSWYQQALGQGPQFIFQYYREEENGRGNFPPRFSGLQFPNYSSELNVNALELDDSALYLCASSLANSYNEQFFGPGTRLTVL.

The DNA of the CDR3 is TGTGCCAGTAGTATGGCGGGGACAGGGGATGGCTACACCTTC. Translated: CASSMAGTGDGYTF. The chain joins TRBV19 to TRBJ1-2; 10 nucleotides line up with TRBD1. This CDR3 comprises 14 residues. Germline CDR1 reads LNHDA; CDR2 reads SQIVND (reference sequence). The trim removed 3 bases at V and 6 bases at J, leaving 4 bases unmatched.

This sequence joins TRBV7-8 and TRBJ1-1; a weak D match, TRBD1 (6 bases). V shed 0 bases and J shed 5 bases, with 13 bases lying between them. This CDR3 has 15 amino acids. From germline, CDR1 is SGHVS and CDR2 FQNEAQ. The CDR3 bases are TGTGCCAGCAGCTTAGCTTTCGGACAGAGGACTGAAGCTTTCTTT. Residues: CASSLAFGQRTEAFF.

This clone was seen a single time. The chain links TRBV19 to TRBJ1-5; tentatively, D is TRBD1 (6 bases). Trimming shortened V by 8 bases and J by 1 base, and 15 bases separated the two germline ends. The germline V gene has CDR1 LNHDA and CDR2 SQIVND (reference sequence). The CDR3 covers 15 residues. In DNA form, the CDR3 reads TGTGCCAGTTCAGTACAGGGAAGGAGCAATCAGCCCCAGCATTTT. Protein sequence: CASSVQGRSNQPQHF.

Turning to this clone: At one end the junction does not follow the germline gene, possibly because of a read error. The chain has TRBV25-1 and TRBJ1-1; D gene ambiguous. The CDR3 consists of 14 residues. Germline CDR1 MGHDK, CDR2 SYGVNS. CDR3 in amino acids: CASSEGRANSEAFF. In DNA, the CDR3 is TGTGCCAGCAGTGAAGGGCGGGCGAACAGTGAAGCTTTCTTT. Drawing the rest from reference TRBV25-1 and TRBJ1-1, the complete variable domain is EADIYQTPRYLVIGTGKKITLECSQTMGHDKMYWYQQDPGMELHLIHYSYGVNSTEKGDLSSESTVSRIRTEHFPLTLESARPSHTSQYLCASSEGRANSEAFFGQGTRLTVV.

In DNA form, the CDR3 reads TGCGCCAGCAGCTTGGGCCAGGACAGGCGAAATTCACCCCTCCACTTT. Translated, it gives CASSLGQDRRNSPLHF. The genes are TRBV5-1 and TRBJ1-6; 7 bases agree with TRBD1. The CDR3 sequence is 16 residues long. V lost 0 bases to trimming and J lost 7 bases; unmatched junction nucleotides: 7. Germline-derived CDR1 and CDR2 are SGHRS and YFSETQ. Filled out from reference TRBV5-1 and TRBJ1-6, the complete variable domain reads KAGVTQTPRYLIKTRGQQVTLSCSPISGHRSVSWYQQTPGQGLQFLFEYFSETQRNKGNFPGRFSGRQFSNSRSEMNVSTLELGDSALYLCASSLGQDRRNSPLHFGNGTRLTVT.

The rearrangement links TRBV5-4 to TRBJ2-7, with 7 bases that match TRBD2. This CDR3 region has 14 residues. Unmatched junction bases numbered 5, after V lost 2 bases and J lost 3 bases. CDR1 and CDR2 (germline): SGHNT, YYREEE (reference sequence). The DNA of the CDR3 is TGTGCCAGCAGCTTACGGGGGGAGCTCTACGAGCAGTACTTC. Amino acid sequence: CASSLRGELYEQYF.

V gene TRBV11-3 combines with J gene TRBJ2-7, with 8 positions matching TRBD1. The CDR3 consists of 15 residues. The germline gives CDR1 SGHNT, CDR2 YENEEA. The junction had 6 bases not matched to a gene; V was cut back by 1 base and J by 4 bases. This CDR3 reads CASSLGPQGAYEQYF. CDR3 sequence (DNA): TGTGCCAGCAGCTTAGGACCTCAGGGGGCATACGAGCAGTACTTC.

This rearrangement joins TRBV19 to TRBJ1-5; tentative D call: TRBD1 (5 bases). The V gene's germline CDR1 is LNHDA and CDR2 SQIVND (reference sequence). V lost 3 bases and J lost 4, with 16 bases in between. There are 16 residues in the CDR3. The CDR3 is CASSILARAQNQPQHF. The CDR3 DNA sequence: TGTGCCAGTAGTATCTTAGCCAGGGCCCAAAATCAGCCCCAGCATTTT.

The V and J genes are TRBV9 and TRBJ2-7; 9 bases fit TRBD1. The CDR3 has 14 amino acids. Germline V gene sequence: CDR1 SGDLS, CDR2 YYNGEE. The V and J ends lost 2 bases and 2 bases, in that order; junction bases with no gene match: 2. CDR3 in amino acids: CASSVGQGTYEQYF. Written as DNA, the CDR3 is TGTGCCAGCAGCGTTGGACAGGGGACCTACGAGCAGTACTTC.

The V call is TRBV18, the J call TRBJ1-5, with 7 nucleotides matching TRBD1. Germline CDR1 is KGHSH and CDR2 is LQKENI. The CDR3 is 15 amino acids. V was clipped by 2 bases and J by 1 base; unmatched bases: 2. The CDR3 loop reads CASSPDRASNQPQHF. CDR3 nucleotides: TGTGCCAGCTCACCAGACAGGGCCAGCAATCAGCCCCAGCATTTT.

The chain's CDR3 is CASSLRDTQHYEQYF. The CDR3 DNA reads TGTGCCAGTAGCCTACGGGACACTCAGCACTACGAGCAGTACTTC. The chain has TRBV19 and TRBJ2-7; a weak D match, TRBD1 (6 bases). Germline loops: CDR1 LNHDA, CDR2 SQIVND (reference sequence). Trimming took off 6 bases at V and 3 bases at J, with 18 bases between the two ends. CDR3 length: 15 amino acids.

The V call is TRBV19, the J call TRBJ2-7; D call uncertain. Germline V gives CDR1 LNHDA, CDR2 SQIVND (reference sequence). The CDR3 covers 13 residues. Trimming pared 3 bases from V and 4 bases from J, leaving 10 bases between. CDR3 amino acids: CASSIIPFYEQYF. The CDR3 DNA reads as TGTGCCAGTAGTATCATTCCATTTTACGAGCAGTACTTC.

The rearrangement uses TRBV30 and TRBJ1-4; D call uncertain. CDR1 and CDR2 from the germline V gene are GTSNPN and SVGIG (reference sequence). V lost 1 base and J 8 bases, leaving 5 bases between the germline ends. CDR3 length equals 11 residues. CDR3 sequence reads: CAWSGREKLFF. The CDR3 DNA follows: TGTGCCTGGAGTGGGAGGGAAAAACTGTTTTTT.

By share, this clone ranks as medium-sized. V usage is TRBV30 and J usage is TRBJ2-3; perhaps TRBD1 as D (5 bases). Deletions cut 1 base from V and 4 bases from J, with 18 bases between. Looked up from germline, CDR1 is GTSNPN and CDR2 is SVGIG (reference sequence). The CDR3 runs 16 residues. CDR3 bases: TGTGCCTGGAGTGGGCGTGGGGCGATTCGTTCAGATACGCAGTATTTT. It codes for CAWSGRGAIRSDTQYF.

The CDR3 reads CASSPRSGNSQETQYF. As DNA, the CDR3 is TGTGCCAGCAGCCCTCGATCGGGAAACTCACAAGAGACCCAGTACTTC. The rearrangement joins TRBV3-1 (or the pseudogene TRBV3-2) to TRBJ2-5, with D perhaps matching TRBD2 (5 bases). The CDR3 has 16 residues. V was shortened by 4 bases and J by 2 bases, with 17 bases between the two germline ends. Looked up from germline, CDR1 is LGHDT and CDR2 is YNNKEL (reference sequence).

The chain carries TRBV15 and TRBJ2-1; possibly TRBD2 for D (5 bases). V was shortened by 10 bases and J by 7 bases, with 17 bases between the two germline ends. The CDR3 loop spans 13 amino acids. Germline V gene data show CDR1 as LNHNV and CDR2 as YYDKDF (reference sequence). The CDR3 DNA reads TGTGCCAGCGGGCGTCGTAGCCCAAATGAGCAGTTCTTC. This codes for CASGRRSPNEQFF.

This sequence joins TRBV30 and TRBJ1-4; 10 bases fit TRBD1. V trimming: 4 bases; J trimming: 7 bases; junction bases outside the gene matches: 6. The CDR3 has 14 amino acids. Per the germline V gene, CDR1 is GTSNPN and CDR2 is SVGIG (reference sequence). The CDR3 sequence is CAWTPGTGVEKLFF. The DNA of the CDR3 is TGTGCCTGGACCCCTGGGACAGGGGTTGAAAAACTGTTTTTT.

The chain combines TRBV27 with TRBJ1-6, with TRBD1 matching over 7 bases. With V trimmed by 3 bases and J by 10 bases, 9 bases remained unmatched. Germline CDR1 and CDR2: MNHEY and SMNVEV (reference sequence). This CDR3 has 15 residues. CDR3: CASSLGQSLGSPLHF. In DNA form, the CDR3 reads TGTGCCAGCAGTTTGGGACAGTCCTTGGGATCACCCCTCCACTTT.

The CDR3, as DNA: TGCAGCGTTGATATAGGACAGGGGAATTCGGGCGAGCAGTACTTC. This encodes CSVDIGQGNSGEQYF. The rearrangement links TRBV29-1 to TRBJ2-7; TRBD1 matches 9 bases. This CDR3 is built from 15 residues. From germline, CDR1 is SQVTM and CDR2 ANQGSEA. The trim removed 3 bases at V and 6 bases at J, leaving 12 bases unmatched.

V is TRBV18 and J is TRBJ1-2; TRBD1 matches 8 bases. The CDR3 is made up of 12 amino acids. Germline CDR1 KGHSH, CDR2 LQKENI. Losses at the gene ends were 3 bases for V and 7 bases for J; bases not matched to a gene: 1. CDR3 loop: CASSPQGAGYTF. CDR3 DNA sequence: TGTGCCAGCTCACCCCAGGGGGCTGGCTACACCTTC.

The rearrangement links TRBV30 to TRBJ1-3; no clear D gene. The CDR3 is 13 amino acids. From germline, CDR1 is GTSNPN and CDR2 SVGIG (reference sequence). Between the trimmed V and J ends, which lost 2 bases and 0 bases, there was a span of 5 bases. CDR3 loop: CAWSLNSGNTIYF. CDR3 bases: TGTGCCTGGAGTCTAAACTCTGGAAACACCATATATTTT.

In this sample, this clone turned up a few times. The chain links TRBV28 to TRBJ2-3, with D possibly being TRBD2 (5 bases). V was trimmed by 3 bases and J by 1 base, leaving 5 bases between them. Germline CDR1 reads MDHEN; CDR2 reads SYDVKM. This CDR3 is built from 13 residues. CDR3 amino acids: CASSLRGTDTQYF. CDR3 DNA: TGTGCCAGCAGTTTGCGGGGCACAGATACGCAGTATTTT.

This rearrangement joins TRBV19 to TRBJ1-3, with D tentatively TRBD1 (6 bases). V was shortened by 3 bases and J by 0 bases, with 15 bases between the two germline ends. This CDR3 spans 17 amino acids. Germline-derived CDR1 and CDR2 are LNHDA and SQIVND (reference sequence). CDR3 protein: CASSIGAGASSGNTIYF. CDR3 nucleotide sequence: TGTGCCAGTAGTATTGGGGCAGGGGCGAGCTCTGGAAACACCATATATTTT.

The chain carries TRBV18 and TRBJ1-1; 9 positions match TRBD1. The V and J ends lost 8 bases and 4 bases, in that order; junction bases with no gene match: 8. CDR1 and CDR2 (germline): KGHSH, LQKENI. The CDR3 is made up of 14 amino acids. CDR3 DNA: TGTGCCAGCGACAGGGGGGCTGGGGGCACTGAAGCTTTCTTT. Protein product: CASDRGAGGTEAFF. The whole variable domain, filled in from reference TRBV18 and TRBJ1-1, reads NAGVMQNPRHLVRRRGQEARLRCSPMKGHSHVYWYRQLPEEGLKFMVYLQKENIIDESGMPKERFSAEFPKEGPSILRIQQVVRGDSAAYFCASDRGAGGTEAFFGQGTRLTVV.

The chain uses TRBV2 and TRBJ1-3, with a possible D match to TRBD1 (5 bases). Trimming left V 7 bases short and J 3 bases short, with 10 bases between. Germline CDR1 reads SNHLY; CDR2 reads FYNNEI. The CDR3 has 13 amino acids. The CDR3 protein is CASMEQGGNTIYF. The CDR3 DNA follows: TGTGCCAGCATGGAGCAGGGTGGAAACACCATATATTTT.